The T cell receptor beta chain under discussion was sequenced for a study of tumor-infiltrating lymphocytes in primary liver carcinoma. Study at large: These patients were men and women whose ages were 30 to 69 years. About 3.5 to 7.5 million productive TCRbeta reads were obtained from the samples, with similar numbers across tissue types. Tumors, staged T1-T3 N0M0, spanned about 4 to 11 cm.

Unsorted bulk tissue of about 19-31 mg yielded co-extracted RNA and DNA. Surgical resection treated primary liver carcinoma in the patients. As concerns this clonotype: Its ends do not fully match the called genes, so a read error is possible.

Researchers generated TCR beta cDNA from around 0.55 ug of total RNA, relying on a constant-region primer. Three-round nested multiplex PCR performed with slightly modified ARM-PCR produced the TCR beta libraries. It was with TRBV1-TRBV30 forward primers and a C-beta reverse primer that the first two PCR rounds were run, at approximately 9 cycles each. TCRdb re-called the multiplex PCR reads through MiXCR, storing one row per CDR3 protein. The sample consists of 35,000 to 50,000 distinct CDR3 sequences, around 80% of them appearing once. Germline assignment: CDR1 SQVTM and CDR2 ANQGSEA. This CDR3 is 12 amino acids long.

Sequenced: tumor-adjacent normal liver tissue. The origin of this receptor is a woman in her twenties or thirties with primary liver carcinoma and hepatitis B virus infection. The chain uses TRBV29-1 and TRBJ1-4; 8 nucleotides line up with TRBD1. The CDR3 is CSLVGQAEKLFF. CDR3 DNA sequence: TGCAGCCTAGTGGGACAGGCCGAAAAGCTGTTTTTT.